The clone carrying this T cell receptor (beta chain) turned up a few times. Its antigen remains unknown. The ends lost 1 base at V and 2 bases at J; junction bases unmatched: 4. CDR1 is MNHEY, CDR2 SMNVEV, per germline (reference sequence). CDR3 size: 15 residues. The sample belongs to a study of CD8 T cells in ankylosing spondylitis. One entry per CDR3 protein, called by TCRdb with MiXCR from the 5' RACE reads. The sample has over 600,000 distinct CDR3 sequences; around 17% are singletons. Regarding the study as a whole: What seemed typical of ankylosing spondylitis blood was a TCR beta motif built from roughly eight highly homologous variants. Both synovial fluid and blood in reactive arthritis had previously been reported to carry some motif variants. Significant enrichment of disease-linked clones was reported in matched ankylosing spondylitis synovial fluid.

This TCR was recovered from a male donor with ankylosing spondylitis. The V gene is TRBV27, the J gene TRBJ2-7, with 8 bases fitting TRBD1. The sample comprised blood, either unsorted or a sorted T cell fraction (not recorded which). The DNA of the CDR3 is TGTGCCAGCAGTTTATGGCCGACAGGGGCCTACGAGCAGTACTTC. The encoded protein is CASSLWPTGAYEQYF.